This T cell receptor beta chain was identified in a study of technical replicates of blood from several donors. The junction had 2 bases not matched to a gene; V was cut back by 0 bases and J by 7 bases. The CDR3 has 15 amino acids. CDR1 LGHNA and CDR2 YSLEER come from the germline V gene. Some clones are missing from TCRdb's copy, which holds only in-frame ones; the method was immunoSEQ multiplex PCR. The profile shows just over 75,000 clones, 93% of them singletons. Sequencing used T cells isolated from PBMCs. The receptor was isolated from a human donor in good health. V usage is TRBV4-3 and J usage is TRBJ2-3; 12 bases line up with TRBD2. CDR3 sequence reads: CASSQDGTSGYTQYF. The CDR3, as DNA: TGCGCCAGCAGCCAAGATGGGACTAGCGGGTATACGCAGTATTTT.